This record concerns one TCR beta chain sequence. Its antigen remains unknown. Division of CD4+ cells produced a CD45RA+ naive subset and a CD45RA-negative memory subset. Profiling relied on immunoSEQ multiplex PCR, and the TCRdb table lists in-frame clones only, not all of them. The repertoire includes 800,000 to 1,200,000 clones, around 78% of them detected once, and about 0.52% sits in the top ten. The data belong to a study of shared clonotypes between healthy human individuals. Findings of the study overall: Researchers sampled blood only, noting tissue repertoires likely differ. The study generally estimated greater richness for naive than memory subsets.

Trimming took off 1 base at V and 8 bases at J, with 19 bases between the two ends. The V gene's germline CDR1 is SGDLS and CDR2 YYNGEE. CDR3 length: 16 amino acids. This TCR came from a man in his late teens or twenties in good health. Some clones in this sample may be carry-over from other donors' samples. The specimen sequenced was memory CD4+ T cells from PBMCs. Subset given: CD45RA-negative fraction. This chain uses TRBV9 with TRBJ2-1; D might be TRBD2 (6 bases). CDR3: CASSVSGGTGGDEQFF. The CDR3 nucleotides read TGTGCCAGCAGCGTAAGTGGCGGGACCGGTGGCGATGAGCAGTTCTTC.